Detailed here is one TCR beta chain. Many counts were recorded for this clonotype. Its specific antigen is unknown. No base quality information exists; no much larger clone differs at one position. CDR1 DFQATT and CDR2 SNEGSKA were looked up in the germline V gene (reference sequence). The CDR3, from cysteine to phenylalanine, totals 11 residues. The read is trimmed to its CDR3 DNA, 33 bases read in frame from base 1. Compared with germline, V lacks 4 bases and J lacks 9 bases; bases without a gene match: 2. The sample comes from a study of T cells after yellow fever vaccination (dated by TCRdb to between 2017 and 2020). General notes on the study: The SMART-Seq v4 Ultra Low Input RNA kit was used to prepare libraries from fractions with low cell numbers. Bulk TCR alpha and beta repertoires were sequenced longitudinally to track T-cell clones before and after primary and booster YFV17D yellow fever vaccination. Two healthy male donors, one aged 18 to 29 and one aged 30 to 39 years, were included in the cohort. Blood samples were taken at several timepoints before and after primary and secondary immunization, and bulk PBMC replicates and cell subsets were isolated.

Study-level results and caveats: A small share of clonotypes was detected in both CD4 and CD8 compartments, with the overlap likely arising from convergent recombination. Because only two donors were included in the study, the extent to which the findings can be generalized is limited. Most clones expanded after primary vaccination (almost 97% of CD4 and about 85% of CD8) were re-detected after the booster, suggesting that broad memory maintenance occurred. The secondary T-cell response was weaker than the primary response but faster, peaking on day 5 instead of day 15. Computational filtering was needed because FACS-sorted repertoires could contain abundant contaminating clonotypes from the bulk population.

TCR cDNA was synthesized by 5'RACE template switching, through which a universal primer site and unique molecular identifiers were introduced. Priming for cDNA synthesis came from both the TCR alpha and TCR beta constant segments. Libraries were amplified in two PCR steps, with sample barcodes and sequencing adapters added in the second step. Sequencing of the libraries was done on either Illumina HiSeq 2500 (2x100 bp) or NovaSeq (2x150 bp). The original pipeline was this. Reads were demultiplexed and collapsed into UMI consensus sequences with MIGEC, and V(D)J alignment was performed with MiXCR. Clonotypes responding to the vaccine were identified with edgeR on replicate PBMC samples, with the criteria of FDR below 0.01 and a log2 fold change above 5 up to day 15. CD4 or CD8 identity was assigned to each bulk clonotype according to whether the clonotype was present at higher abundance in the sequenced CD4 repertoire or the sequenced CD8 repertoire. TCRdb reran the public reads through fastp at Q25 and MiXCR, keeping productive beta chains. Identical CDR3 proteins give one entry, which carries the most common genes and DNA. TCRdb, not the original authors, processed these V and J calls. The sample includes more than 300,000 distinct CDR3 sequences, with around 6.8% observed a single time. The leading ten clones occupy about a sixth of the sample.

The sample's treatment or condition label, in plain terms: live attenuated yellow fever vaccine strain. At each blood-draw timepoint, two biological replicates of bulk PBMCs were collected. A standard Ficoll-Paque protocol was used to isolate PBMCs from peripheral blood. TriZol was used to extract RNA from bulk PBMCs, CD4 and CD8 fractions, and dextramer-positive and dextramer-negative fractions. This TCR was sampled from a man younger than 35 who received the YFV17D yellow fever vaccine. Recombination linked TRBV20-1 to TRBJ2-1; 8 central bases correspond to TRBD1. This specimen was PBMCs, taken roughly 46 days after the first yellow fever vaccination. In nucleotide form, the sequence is TGCAGTGCTACAGGGGGCGGTGAGCAGTTCTTC. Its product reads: CSATGGGEQFF.